There are a few counts of the clone carrying this T cell receptor beta chain. MiXCR, applied by TCRdb to the 5' RACE reads, yields one record per CDR3 protein. The sample holds about 110,000 distinct CDR3 sequences, around 12% seen once. This specimen belongs to a study of T-cell memory formation after mild COVID-19. The CDR3 spans 15 residues. CDR1 and CDR2 from the germline V gene are SEHNR and FQNEAQ (reference sequence). With V trimmed by 5 bases and J by 9 bases, 14 bases remained unmatched. The sequencing sample was made of PBMCs or a T cell subset sorted from them (not recorded which). The rearrangement links TRBV7-9 to TRBJ2-5, with TRBD2 matching 8 bases. This TCR was recovered from an adult woman who had mild COVID-19 (a few samples of this study predate the infection). Cell type and time point are not known. CDR3 in amino acids: CASSPTSGMLLSQYF. CDR3 in DNA: TGTGCCAGCAGCCCAACTAGCGGCATGCTTTTATCCCAGTACTTC.